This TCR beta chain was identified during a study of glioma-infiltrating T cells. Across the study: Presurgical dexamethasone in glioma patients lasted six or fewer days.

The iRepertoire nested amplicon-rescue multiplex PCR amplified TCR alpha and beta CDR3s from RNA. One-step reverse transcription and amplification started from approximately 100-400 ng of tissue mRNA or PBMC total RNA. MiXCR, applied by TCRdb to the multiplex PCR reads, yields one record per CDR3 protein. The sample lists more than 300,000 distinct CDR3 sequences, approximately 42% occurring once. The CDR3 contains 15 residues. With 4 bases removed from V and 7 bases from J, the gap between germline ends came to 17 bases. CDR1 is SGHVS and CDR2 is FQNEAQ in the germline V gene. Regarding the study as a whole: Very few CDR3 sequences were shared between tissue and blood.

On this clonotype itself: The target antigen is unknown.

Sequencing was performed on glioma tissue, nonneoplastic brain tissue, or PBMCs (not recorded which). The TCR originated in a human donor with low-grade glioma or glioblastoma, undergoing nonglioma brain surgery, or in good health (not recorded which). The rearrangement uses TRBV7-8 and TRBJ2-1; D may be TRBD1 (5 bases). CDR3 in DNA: TGTGCCAGCAGCTCACAGCAGACAAAGGGGAATGAGCAGTTCTTC. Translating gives CASSSQQTKGNEQFF.